Presented here are 7 T cell receptor beta chains from one specimen sequenced in a study of cytomegalovirus exposure and HLA in healthy donors. The PCR had 60 Vbeta and 13 Jbeta primers. Some clones are missing from TCRdb's copy, which holds only in-frame ones; the method was immunoSEQ multiplex PCR. Among under 150,000 clones listed, 83% were seen once. The specimen sequenced was PBMCs. These receptors all stem from a girl aged 2-10 years in good health and CMV-seronegative.

This chain uses TRBV4-3 with TRBJ2-7; D is perhaps TRBD1 (5 bases). The CDR3 has 16 residues. V was trimmed by 1 base and J by 0 bases, leaving 13 bases between them. CDR1 LGHNA and CDR2 YSLEER come from the germline V gene. The CDR3 is CASSQGTSSSSYEQYF. The CDR3 DNA reads as TGCGCCAGCAGCCAAGGGACATCCTCGAGCTCCTACGAGCAGTACTTC.

This clone turned up a few times. The V and J genes are TRBV7-8 and TRBJ2-4; TRBD2 matches 11 bases. The V gene end was trimmed by 1 base and the J gene end by 1 base; junction bases not matched to a gene: 12. The CDR3 totals 20 residues. Per the germline V gene, CDR1 is SGHVS and CDR2 is FQNEAQ. This chain's CDR3 is CASSLGLAGLRDKAKNIQYF. The CDR3 DNA follows: TGTGCCAGCAGCTTAGGACTAGCGGGACTTCGGGATAAGGCCAAAAACATTCAGTACTTC.

The rearrangement links TRBV5-4 to TRBJ2-3, with TRBD2 matching 8 bases. Per germline, CDR1 SGHNT and CDR2 YYREEE (reference sequence). This CDR3 contains 15 residues. The J segment lost 2 bases and the V segment lost 2 bases, leaving 4 bases of the junction unmatched. This CDR3 is CASSFRGGNTDTQYF. The CDR3 region has the DNA TGTGCCAGCAGCTTCCGGGGGGGGAACACAGATACGCAGTATTTT.

This clone has only a few counts. The chain carries TRBV25-1 and TRBJ2-2; 10 bases agree with TRBD2. CDR1 and CDR2 (germline): MGHDK, SYGVNS. V lost 5 bases, J lost 6 bases, and 12 bases stayed unmatched. The CDR3 covers 17 residues. The CDR3 sequence: CASSPPQSGGASGELFF. The CDR3 DNA reads TGTGCCAGCAGTCCCCCCCAAAGCGGGGGGGCCTCCGGGGAGCTGTTTTTT.

The chain employs TRBV27 and TRBJ1-2; TRBD1 agrees at 9 bases. This CDR3 is 13 amino acids long. The V segment lost 5 bases and the J segment 7 bases; nucleotides outside the gene matches: 5. Germline V gives CDR1 MNHEY, CDR2 SMNVEV (reference sequence). The CDR3 protein is CASSKTGGRGYTF. In DNA form, the CDR3 reads TGTGCCAGCAGTAAAACAGGGGGCCGTGGCTACACCTTC.

The rearrangement joins TRBV19 to TRBJ2-5, with a weak D call TRBD2 (5 bases). The end of the DNA is better explained by TRBJ2-7, so the J call may be wrong. The CDR3 runs to 14 residues. CDR1 is LNHDA, CDR2 SQIVND, per germline (reference sequence). CDR3 coding DNA: TGTGCCAGTAGCCTCGGTGGGAGCCGTTACGAGCAGTACTTC. This sequence encodes CASSLGGSRYEQYF.

A word on this clone: Other DNA sequences of this sample code for an identical CDR3. The chain recombines TRBV20-1 with TRBJ1-2; D is unclear. The CDR3 is 11 residues long. Trimming removed 4 bases at V and 2 bases at J, with 5 bases between. In germline, CDR1 is DFQATT, CDR2 SNEGSKA (reference sequence). The chain's CDR3 is CSATGNYGYTF. In DNA, the CDR3 is TGCAGTGCTACCGGGAACTATGGCTACACCTTC.